The T cell receptor beta chain described here comes from a study of T cell responses to AZD1222 COVID-19 vaccine. Study observations and caveats: Clonal diversity was possibly underestimated, and the donors were mostly white British, with more females. Targets within unmutated variant regions were reportedly found for nearly half of spike-specific TCRs. Spike-specific TCR breadth and depth rose after two AZD1222 doses. Repertoires in all cases were sampled only once the peak T cell response had passed.

The repertoire was sequenced with immunoSEQ multiplex PCR; TCRdb's copy has only in-frame clones and lacks some. Found here are 100,000 or so clones, 70% to 90% of them singletons; the top ten hold around 3.1%. Concerning this clone itself: Its antigen is not known.

The starting material was peripheral blood, obtained on day 0 of AZD1222 vaccination. This TCR derives from an adult in good health.

The chain's CDR3 is CASTKTGTGWGNTQYF. Written as DNA, the CDR3 is TGTGCCAGCACTAAAACCGGGACAGGGTGGGGAAATACGCAGTATTTT. J is TRBJ2-3 and V is TRBV27; TRBD1 matches 9 bases. The CDR3 extends over 16 amino acids. Germline V gives CDR1 MNHEY, CDR2 SMNVEV (reference sequence). The junction had 15 bases not matched to a gene; V was cut back by 7 bases and J by 7 bases.